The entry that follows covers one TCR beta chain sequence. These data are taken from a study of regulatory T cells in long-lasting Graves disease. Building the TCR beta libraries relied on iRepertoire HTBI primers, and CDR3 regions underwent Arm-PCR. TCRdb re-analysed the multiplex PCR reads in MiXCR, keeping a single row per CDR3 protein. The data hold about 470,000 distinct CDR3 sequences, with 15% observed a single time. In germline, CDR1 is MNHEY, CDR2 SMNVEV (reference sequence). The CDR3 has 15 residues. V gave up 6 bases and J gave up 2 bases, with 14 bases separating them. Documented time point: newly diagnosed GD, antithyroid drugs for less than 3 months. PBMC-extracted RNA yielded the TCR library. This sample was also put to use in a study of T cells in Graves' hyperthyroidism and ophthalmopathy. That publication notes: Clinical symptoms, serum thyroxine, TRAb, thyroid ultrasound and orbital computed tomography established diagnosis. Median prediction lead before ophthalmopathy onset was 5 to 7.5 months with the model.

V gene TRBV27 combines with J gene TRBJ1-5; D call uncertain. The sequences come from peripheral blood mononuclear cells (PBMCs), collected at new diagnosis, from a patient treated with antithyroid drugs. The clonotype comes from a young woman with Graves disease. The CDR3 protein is CASREVGMGNQPQHF. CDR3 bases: TGTGCCAGCAGAGAAGTAGGGATGGGCAATCAGCCCCAGCATTTT.